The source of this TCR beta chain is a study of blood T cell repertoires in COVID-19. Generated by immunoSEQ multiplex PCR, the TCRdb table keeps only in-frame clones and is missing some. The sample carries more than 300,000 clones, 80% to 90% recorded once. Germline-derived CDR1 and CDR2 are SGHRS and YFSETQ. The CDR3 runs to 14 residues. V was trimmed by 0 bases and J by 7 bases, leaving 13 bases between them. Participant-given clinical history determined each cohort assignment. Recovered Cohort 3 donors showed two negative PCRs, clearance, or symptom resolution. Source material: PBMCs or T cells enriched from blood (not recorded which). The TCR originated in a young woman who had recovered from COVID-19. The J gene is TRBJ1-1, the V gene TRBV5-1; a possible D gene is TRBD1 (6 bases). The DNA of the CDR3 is TGCGCCAGCAGCTTGGACAGGGTTGTGGGTGAAGCTTTCTTT. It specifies CASSLDRVVGEAFF.